The clone carrying this T cell receptor (beta chain) was detected once. How the authors handled the data: Researchers report that nucleated cell counts were estimated from reference gene primer amplification. Assay: immunoSEQ multiplex PCR; the TCRdb copy retains only in-frame clones and omits some. The DNA gave D and trimming, while V, J and clone size come from that table. This sample has nearly 80,000 clones, with roughly nine tenths found just once. This sample was taken from a study of blood T cell repertoires in COVID-19. Looking at the study overall: Italy, Spain and the United States were the sources of the convalescent and acute COVID-19 samples. PBMCs, B-cell-depleted T cells, or T cells provided the cDNA or gDNA that made up the material.

Sequences were obtained from peripheral blood. The origin of this receptor is a woman of 80 years or more with active or convalescent COVID-19.

CDR3 DNA sequence: TGTGCCAGCAGACCTCTAGCGGGAGCTGCCTACGAGCAGTACTTC. It yields the protein CASRPLAGAAYEQYF. The chain carries TRBV2 and TRBJ2-7; TRBD2 agrees at 10 bases. The germline V gene has CDR1 SNHLY and CDR2 FYNNEI. CDR3 length: 15 amino acids. The trim removed 6 bases at V and 2 bases at J, leaving 7 bases unmatched.